This TCR beta chain is from a study of cytomegalovirus exposure and HLA in healthy donors. The CDR3 length is 16 residues. Germline V gene lookup returns CDR1 MNHNS and CDR2 SASEGT. V dropped 1 base and J dropped 3; count of bases not matched to a gene: 5. Amplification used 60 Vbeta primers and 13 Jbeta primers. Profiling relied on immunoSEQ multiplex PCR, and the TCRdb table lists in-frame clones only, not all of them. The repertoire holds roughly 100,000 clones, with around two thirds as singletons. The sample comprised PBMCs. V gene TRBV6-1 combines with J gene TRBJ2-3; TRBD2 matches 9 bases. The source is a woman aged 45-65 years in good health and CMV-seronegative. The CDR3 DNA follows: TGTGCCAGCAGTGAAGTTTTGGCGGGGGGGACAGATACGCAGTATTTT. The encoded protein is CASSEVLAGGTDTQYF.